This TCR beta chain was sequenced in a study of blood T cell repertoires in COVID-19. Overall study context: From the United States, Italy and Spain came samples of acute and convalescent COVID-19. T cells, B-cell-depleted T cells, or PBMCs provided the cDNA or gDNA that served as material.

As originally analysed: Researchers report that nucleated cell counts were estimated from reference gene primer amplification. Sequenced by immunoSEQ multiplex PCR; TCRdb stores in-frame clones only, minus some. From that table come the V and J calls and clone size; the DNA was used to work out D and trimming. The profile covers 300,000 to 400,000 clones, with around nine tenths appearing a single time and 3% to 4% taken by the ten largest. This TCR was recovered from a woman aged 18-30 years who had recovered from COVID-19. Sequenced: peripheral blood.

The CDR3 spells CASSLGRNNEQFF. The CDR3 bases are TGTGCCAGCAGCTTGGGGCGGAACAATGAGCAGTTCTTC. J is TRBJ2-1 and V is TRBV5-4; D is unresolved. The V and J ends lost 0 bases and 5 bases respectively, with 6 bases between them. The CDR3 runs to 13 residues. Per germline, CDR1 SGHNT and CDR2 YYREEE (reference sequence).